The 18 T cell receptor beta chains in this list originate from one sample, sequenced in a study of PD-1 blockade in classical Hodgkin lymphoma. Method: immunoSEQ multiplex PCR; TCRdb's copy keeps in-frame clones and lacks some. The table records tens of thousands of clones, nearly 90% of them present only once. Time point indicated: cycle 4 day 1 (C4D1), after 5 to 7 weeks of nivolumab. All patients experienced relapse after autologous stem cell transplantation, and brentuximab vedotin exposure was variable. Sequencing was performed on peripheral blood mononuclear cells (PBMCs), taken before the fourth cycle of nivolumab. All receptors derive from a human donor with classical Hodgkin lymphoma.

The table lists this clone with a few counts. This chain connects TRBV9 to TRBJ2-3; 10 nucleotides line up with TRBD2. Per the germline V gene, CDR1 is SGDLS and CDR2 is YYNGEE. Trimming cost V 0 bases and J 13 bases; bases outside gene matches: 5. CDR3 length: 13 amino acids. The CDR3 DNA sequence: TGTGCCAGCAGCGTAGAAGGGAGCGGGAGGGAGTATTTT. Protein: CASSVEGSGREYF.

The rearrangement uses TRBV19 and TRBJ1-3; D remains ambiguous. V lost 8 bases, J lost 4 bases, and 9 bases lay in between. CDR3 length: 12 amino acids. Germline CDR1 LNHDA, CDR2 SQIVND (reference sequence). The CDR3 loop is CASDPGGNTIYF. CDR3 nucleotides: TGTGCCAGTGATCCGGGGGGAAACACCATATATTTT.

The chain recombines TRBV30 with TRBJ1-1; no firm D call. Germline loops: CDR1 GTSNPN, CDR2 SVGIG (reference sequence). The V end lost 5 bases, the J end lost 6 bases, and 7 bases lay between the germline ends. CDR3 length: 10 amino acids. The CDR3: CAWDRAEAFF. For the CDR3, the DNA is TGTGCCTGGGATCGGGCTGAAGCTTTCTTT.

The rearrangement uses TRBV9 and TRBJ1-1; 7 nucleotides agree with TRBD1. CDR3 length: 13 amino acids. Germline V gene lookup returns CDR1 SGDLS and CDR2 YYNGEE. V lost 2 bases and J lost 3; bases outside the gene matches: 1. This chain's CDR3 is CASSVQGDTEAFF. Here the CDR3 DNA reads TGTGCCAGCAGCGTTCAGGGGGACACTGAAGCTTTCTTT.

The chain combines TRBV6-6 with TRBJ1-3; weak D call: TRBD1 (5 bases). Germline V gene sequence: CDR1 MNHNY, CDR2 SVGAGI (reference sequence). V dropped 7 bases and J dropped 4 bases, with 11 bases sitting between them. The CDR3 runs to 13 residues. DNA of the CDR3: TGTGCCAGCACCATAGACAGCGGAAACACCATATATTTT. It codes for CASTIDSGNTIYF.

The CDR3 sequence is CASSLEWGPYNEQFF. The DNA of the CDR3 is TGTGCCAGCAGCTTAGAGTGGGGACCCTACAATGAGCAGTTCTTC. V is TRBV11-2 and J is TRBJ2-1, with D perhaps given as TRBD1 or TRBD2 (5 bases each). CDR1 SGHAT and CDR2 FQNNGV come from the germline V gene. Trimming took 0 bases from V and 2 from J, leaving 8 bases between them. The CDR3 sequence is 15 residues long.

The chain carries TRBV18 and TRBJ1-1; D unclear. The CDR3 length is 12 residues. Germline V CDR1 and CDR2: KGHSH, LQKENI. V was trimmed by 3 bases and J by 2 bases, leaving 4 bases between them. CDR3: CASSPGNTEAFF. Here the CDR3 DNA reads TGTGCCAGCTCACCCGGAAACACTGAAGCTTTCTTT.

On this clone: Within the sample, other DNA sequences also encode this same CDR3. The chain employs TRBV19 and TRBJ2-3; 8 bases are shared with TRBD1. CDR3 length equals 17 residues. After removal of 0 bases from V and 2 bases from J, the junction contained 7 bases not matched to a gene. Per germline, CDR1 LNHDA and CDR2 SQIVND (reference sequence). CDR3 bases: TGTGCCAGTAGTATAGATGGGACAGGTGGATTCACAGATACGCAGTATTTT. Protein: CASSIDGTGGFTDTQYF.

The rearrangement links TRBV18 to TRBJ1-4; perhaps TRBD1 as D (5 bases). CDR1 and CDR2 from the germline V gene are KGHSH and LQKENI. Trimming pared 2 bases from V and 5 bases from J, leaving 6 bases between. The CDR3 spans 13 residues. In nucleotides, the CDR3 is TGTGCCAGCTCACCAGACAGCAATGAAAAACTGTTTTTT. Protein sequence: CASSPDSNEKLFF.

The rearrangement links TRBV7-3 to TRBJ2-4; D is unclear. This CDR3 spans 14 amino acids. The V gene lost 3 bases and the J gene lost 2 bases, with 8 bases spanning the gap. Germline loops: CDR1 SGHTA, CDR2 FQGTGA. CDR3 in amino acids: CASSLGETKNIQYF. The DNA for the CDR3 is TGTGCCAGCAGCTTGGGCGAGACCAAAAACATTCAGTACTTC.

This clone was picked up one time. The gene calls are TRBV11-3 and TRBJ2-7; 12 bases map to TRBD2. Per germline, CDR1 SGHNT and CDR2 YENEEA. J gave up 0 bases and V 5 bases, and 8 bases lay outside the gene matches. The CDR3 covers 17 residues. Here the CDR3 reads CASSRLLTSGSSYEQYF. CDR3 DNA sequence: TGTGCCAGCAGCCGACTCCTGACTAGCGGGAGCTCCTACGAGCAGTACTTC.

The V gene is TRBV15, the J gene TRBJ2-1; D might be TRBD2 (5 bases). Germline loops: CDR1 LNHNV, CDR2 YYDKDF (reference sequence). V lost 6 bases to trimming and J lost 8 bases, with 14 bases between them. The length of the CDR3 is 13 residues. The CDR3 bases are TGTGCCACCAGTCGTCAGCGGCCGGATGAGCAGTTCTTC. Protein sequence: CATSRQRPDEQFF.

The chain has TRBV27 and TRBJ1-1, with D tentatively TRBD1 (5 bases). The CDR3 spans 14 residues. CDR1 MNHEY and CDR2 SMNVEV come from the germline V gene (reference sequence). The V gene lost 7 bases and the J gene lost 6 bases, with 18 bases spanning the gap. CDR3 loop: CASKNLEGKAEAFF. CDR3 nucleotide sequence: TGTGCCAGCAAAAATTTGGAGGGGAAGGCTGAAGCTTTCTTT.

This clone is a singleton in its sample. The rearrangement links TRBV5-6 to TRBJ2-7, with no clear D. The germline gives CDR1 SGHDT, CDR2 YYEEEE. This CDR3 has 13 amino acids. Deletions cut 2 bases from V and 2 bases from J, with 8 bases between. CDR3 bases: TGTGCCAGCAGCTTTGGTACTACCTACGAGCAGTACTTC. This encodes CASSFGTTYEQYF. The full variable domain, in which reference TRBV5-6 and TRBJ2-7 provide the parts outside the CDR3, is DAGVTQSPTHLIKTRGQQVTLRCSPKSGHDTVSWYQQALGQGPQFIFQYYEEEERQRGNFPDRFSGHQFPNYSSELNVNALLLGDSALYLCASSFGTTYEQYFGPGTRLTVT.

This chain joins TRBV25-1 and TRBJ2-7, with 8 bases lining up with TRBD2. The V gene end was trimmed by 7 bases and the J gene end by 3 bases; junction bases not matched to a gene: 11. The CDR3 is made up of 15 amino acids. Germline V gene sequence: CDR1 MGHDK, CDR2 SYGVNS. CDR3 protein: CASTSGGRESYEQYF. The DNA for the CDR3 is TGTGCCAGCACCAGCGGGGGCCGGGAGAGCTACGAGCAGTACTTC.

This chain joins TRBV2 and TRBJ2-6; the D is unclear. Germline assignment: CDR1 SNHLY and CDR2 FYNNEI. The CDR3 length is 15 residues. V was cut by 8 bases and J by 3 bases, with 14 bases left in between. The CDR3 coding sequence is TGTGCCAGCCATCAGCAAGTTGTTGGGGCCAACGTCCTGACTTTC. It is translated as CASHQQVVGANVLTF.

CDR3 nucleotide sequence: TGTGCCAGCTCACCCGGAAAGGTAGCTGGAAACACCATATATTTT. Protein product: CASSPGKVAGNTIYF. This chain joins TRBV18 and TRBJ1-3; no firm D call. Trimming cost V 3 bases and J 2 bases, with 11 bases left between them. Per the germline V gene, CDR1 is KGHSH and CDR2 is LQKENI. The CDR3 is made up of 15 amino acids.

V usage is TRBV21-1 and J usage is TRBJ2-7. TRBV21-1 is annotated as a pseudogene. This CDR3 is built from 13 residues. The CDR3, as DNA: TGTGCCAGCAGCCCTGGGACCGTCCACGAGCAGTACTTC. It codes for CASSPGTVHEQYF.